The clone carrying this T cell receptor beta chain was seen only once. This sample was taken from a study of T-cell memory formation after mild COVID-19. The length of the CDR3 is 16 residues. V dropped 4 bases and J dropped 5; count of bases not matched to a gene: 9. Per germline, CDR1 SNHLY and CDR2 FYNNEI. TCRdb independently ran MiXCR on the 5' RACE reads; one entry per CDR3 protein. The sample records just over 300,000 distinct CDR3 sequences, roughly a fifth being singletons. The TCR comes from a young man who had mild COVID-19 (a few samples of this study predate the infection). Cell type and time point are not known. The V gene is TRBV2, the J gene TRBJ2-1; 9 bases are a match to TRBD2. The sample consisted of PBMCs or a T cell subset sorted from them (not recorded which). The CDR3 nucleotides are TGTGCCAGCAGTGTTTCTGCTAGCGGGGACCACAATGAGCAGTTCTTC. It specifies CASSVSASGDHNEQFF.